This T cell receptor beta chain was recovered during a study of blood T cells in healthy people across ages. Using a J-beta primer mix together with a sample-barcoded 5' primer, a second PCR was run for roughly 6 to 11 cycles. From the 5' RACE reads, TCRdb called clonotypes with MiXCR, one entry per CDR3 protein. Counted here are 1.8 million or so distinct CDR3 sequences, about 39% occurring once; the ten biggest clones make up roughly 23%. Germline V gene data show CDR1 as SGHRS and CDR2 as YFSETQ. The CDR3 has 15 amino acids. J was trimmed by 13 bases and V by 1 base; bases with no gene match: 11. As for this clonotype: Its antigen remains unidentified.

Overall study findings and caveats: Age showed a roughly linear inverse relationship with TCR beta diversity per million T cells.

V is TRBV5-1 and J is TRBJ2-1; 10 bases map to TRBD2. The TCR comes from a human donor in good health. Sequencing was done on a sample of blood. CDR3 region: CASSLSSGGEETQFF. The CDR3 bases are TGCGCCAGCAGCTTGTCTAGCGGGGGTGAAGAGACCCAGTTCTTC.